This TCR beta chain appears in the sequencing data of a study of blood T cell repertoires in COVID-19. Whole-study context: PBMCs, B-cell-depleted T cells, or T cells provided the cDNA or gDNA that made up the material.

Method: immunoSEQ multiplex PCR; TCRdb's copy keeps in-frame clones and lacks some. The data contain about 70,000 clones, roughly four fifths of them seen just once; the ten biggest clones take up 6.5% to 7.5%. Trimming removed 0 bases from V and 4 bases from J, with 12 bases in between. This CDR3 is built from 15 residues. CDR1 and CDR2 from the germline V gene are LGHNA and YNFKEQ. Enrollment of patients from Seattle took place during active infection, with longitudinal follow-up. This clonotype originated in a man between 25 and 39 years old with COVID-19, enrolled during active disease. The chain combines TRBV4-2 with TRBJ1-2; D is ambiguous. The sequencing sample was made of peripheral blood. The CDR3 protein is CASSQDLAQIYGYTF. DNA for the CDR3: TGTGCCAGCAGCCAAGATTTGGCCCAGATCTATGGCTACACCTTC.